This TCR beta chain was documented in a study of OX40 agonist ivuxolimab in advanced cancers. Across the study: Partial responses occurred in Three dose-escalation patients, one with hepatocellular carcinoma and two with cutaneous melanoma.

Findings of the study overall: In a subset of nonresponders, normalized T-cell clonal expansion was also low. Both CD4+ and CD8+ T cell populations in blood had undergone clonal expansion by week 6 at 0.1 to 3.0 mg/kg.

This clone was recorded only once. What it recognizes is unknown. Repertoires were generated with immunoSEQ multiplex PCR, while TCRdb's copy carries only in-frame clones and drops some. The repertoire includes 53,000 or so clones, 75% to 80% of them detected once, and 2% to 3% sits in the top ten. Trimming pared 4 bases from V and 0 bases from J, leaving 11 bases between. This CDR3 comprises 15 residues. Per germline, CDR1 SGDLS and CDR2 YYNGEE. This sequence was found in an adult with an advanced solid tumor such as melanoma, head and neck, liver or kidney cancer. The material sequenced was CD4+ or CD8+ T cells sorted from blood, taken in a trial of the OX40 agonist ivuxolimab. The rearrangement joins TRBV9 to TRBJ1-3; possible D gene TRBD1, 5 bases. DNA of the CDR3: TGTGCCAGCAGCACCGAGGGGAACTCTGGAAACACCATATATTTT. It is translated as CASSTEGNSGNTIYF.